This T cell receptor beta chain was profiled in a study of human versus mouse CDR3 diversity and MHC coevolution. Sequencing used immunoSEQ multiplex PCR; TCRdb keeps in-frame clones, though not all of them. The sample records fewer than 100,000 clones, over 85% being singletons. Sequencing was performed on naive CD4+ T cells from blood. Specified subset: CD45RO-negative CD62L-positive naive CD4 T cells. This TCR came from a person aged 30 to 69 in good health.

CDR3 nucleotide sequence: TGTGCCAGCAGCGCCTACGGGGAGCTGTTTTTT. This encodes CASSAYGELFF. This sequence joins TRBV9 and TRBJ2-2; D is uncertain. Trimming removed 3 bases at V and 7 bases at J, with 4 bases between. The CDR3 sequence is 11 residues long. Looked up from germline, CDR1 is SGDLS and CDR2 is YYNGEE.